These 10 T cell receptor beta chains originate from one sample sequenced in a study of cytomegalovirus exposure and HLA in healthy donors. PCR employed 60 Vbeta and 13 Jbeta primers. The table came from immunoSEQ multiplex PCR; TCRdb's copy has only in-frame clones and leaves some out. The table for this sample gives roughly 110,000 clones. Sequenced input: PBMCs. The origin of the receptors is a man between 35 and 55 years old in good health and CMV-seropositive.

CDR3 in DNA: TGTGCCAGCAGCTTCGCGAGGGACAGGGCGCGAGGCACCTTC. It encodes CASSFARDRARGTF. The V gene is TRBV7-2, the J gene TRBJ1-2, with 9 bases that match TRBD1. Trimming cost V 3 bases and J 13 bases; bases outside gene matches: 12. Germline CDR1 SGHTA, CDR2 FQGNSA. CDR3 size: 14 residues. Combining the CDR3 with reference TRBV7-2 and TRBJ1-2 gives the whole variable domain GAGVSQSPSNKVTEKGKDVELRCDPISGHTALYWYRQSLGQGLEFLIYFQGNSAPDKSGLPSDRFSAERTGGSVSTLTIQRTQQEDSAVYLCASSFARDRARGTFGSGTRLTVV.

The chain links TRBV6-5 to TRBJ1-6; D call uncertain. The germline V gene has CDR1 MNHEY and CDR2 SVGAGI. V was cut by 7 bases and J by 9 bases, with 19 bases left in between. The CDR3 sequence is 15 residues long. CDR3: CASTTARVRGSPLHF. The DNA for the CDR3 is TGTGCCAGCACCACTGCGAGGGTTAGAGGTTCACCCCTCCACTTT.

The rearrangement uses TRBV7-3 and TRBJ2-7; a possible D gene is TRBD2 (6 bases). V was cut by 2 bases and J by 0 bases, with 11 bases left in between. The CDR3 covers 15 residues. CDR1 and CDR2 (germline): SGHTA, FQGTGA. The DNA for the CDR3 is TGTGCCAGCAGCTTATTAGGAGGGTTCTCCTACGAGCAGTACTTC. This translates into CASSLLGGFSYEQYF. Using reference TRBV7-3 and TRBJ2-7 for the parts outside the CDR3, the full variable domain is GAGVSQTPSNKVTEKGKYVELRCDPISGHTALYWYRQSLGQGPEFLIYFQGTGAADDSGLPNDRFFAVRPEGSVSTLKIQRTERGDSAVYLCASSLLGGFSYEQYFGPGTRLTVT.

CDR3 in amino acids: CASSSPAAGFYGYTF. Here the CDR3 DNA reads TGCGCCAGCAGCTCCCCCGCAGCGGGATTCTATGGCTACACCTTC. The J gene is TRBJ1-2, the V gene TRBV5-1, with D hard to call. The germline gives CDR1 SGHRS, CDR2 YFSETQ. The CDR3 has 15 amino acids. The V and J ends lost 3 bases and 4 bases respectively, with 16 bases between them.

The V and J genes are TRBV19 and TRBJ2-1; a possible D gene is TRBD1 (5 bases). In germline, CDR1 is LNHDA, CDR2 SQIVND (reference sequence). The CDR3 covers 13 residues. Trimming cost V 6 bases and J 6 bases, with 12 bases left between them. CDR3 sequence reads: CASRSLGRNEQFF. The DNA for the CDR3 is TGTGCCAGTAGAAGTTTGGGGCGCAATGAGCAGTTCTTC. The variable domain in full, completed from reference TRBV19 and TRBJ2-1, reads DGGITQSPKYLFRKEGQNVTLSCEQNLNHDAMYWYRQDPGQGLRLIYYSQIVNDFQKGDIAEGYSVSREKKESFPLTVTSAQKNPTAFYLCASRSLGRNEQFFGPGTRLTVL.

The chain combines TRBV4-3 with TRBJ1-4; possible D gene TRBD1, 6 bases. V was trimmed by 0 bases and J by 5 bases, leaving 13 bases between them. This CDR3 has 16 residues. The germline CDR1 and CDR2 sequences are LGHNA and YSLEER. The CDR3: CASSQDEWGRNEKLFF. DNA for the CDR3: TGCGCCAGCAGCCAAGATGAGTGGGGGCGAAATGAAAAACTGTTTTTT.

This chain connects TRBV27 to TRBJ1-5; maybe TRBD1 (6 bases). The CDR3 has 19 residues. The V and J ends lost 5 bases and 2 bases respectively, with 25 bases between them. CDR1 is MNHEY, CDR2 SMNVEV, per germline (reference sequence). The CDR3 DNA follows: TGTGCCAGCAGTCCTTACAGGGACCGTAATTCCATAGGCAATCAGCCCCAGCATTTT. As protein: CASSPYRDRNSIGNQPQHF.

This sequence joins TRBV9 and TRBJ2-1; D remains unclear. Deletions cut 2 bases from V and 7 bases from J, with 10 bases between. This CDR3 comprises 13 residues. CDR1 and CDR2 (germline): SGDLS, YYNGEE. The CDR3 nucleotides read TGTGCCAGCAGCGTGCAGGTACATAATGAGCAGTTCTTC. Translated: CASSVQVHNEQFF. The variable domain in full, completed from reference TRBV9 and TRBJ2-1, reads DSGVTQTPKHLITATGQRVTLRCSPRSGDLSVYWYQQSLDQGLQFLIQYYNGEERAKGNILERFSAQQFPDLHSELNLSSLELGDSALYFCASSVQVHNEQFFGPGTRLTVL.

The chain links TRBV25-1 to TRBJ1-2; D uncertain. Trimming left V 4 bases short and J 4 bases short, with 10 bases between. The germline gives CDR1 MGHDK, CDR2 SYGVNS. This CDR3 comprises 13 residues. CDR3 nucleotide sequence: TGTGCCAGCAGTGCTACGGGATTCTATGGCTACACCTTC. This codes for CASSATGFYGYTF.

The chain links TRBV28 to TRBJ1-5; D uncertain. This CDR3 contains 15 residues. V lost 1 base, J lost 1 base, and 8 bases lay in between. CDR1 and CDR2 (germline): MDHEN, SYDVKM. The CDR3 DNA follows: TGTGCCAGCAGTTTATCGGGATTGAGCAATCAGCCCCAGCATTTT. Residues: CASSLSGLSNQPQHF.